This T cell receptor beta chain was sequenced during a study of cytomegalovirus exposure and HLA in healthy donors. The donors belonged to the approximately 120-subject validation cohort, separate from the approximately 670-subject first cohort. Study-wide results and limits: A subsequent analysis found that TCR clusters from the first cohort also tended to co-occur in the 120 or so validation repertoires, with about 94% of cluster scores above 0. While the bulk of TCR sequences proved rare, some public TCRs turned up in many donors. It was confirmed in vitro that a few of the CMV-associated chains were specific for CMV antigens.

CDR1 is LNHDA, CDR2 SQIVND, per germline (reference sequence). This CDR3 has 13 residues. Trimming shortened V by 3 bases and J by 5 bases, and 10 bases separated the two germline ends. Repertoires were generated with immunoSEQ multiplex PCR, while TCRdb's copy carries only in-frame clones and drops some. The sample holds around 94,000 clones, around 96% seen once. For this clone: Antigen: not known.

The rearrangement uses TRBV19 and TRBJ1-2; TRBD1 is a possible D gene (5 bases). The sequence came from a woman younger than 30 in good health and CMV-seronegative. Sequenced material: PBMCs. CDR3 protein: CASSMGGGYGYTF. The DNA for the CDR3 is TGTGCCAGTAGTATGGGGGGAGGATATGGCTACACCTTC. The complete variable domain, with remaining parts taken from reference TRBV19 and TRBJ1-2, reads DGGITQSPKYLFRKEGQNVTLSCEQNLNHDAMYWYRQDPGQGLRLIYYSQIVNDFQKGDIAEGYSVSREKKESFPLTVTSAQKNPTAFYLCASSMGGGYGYTFGSGTRLTVV.